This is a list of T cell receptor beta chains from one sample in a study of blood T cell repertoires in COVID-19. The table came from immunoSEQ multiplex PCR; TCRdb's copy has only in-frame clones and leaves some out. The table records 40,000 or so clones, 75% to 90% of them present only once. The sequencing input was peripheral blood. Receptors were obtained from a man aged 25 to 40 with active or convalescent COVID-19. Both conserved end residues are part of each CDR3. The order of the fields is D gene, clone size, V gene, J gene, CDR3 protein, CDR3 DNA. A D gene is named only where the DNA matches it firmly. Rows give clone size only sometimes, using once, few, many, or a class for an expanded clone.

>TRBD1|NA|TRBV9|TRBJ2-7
CASSVEGQGAPREQYF
TGTGCCAGCAGCGTAGAGGGACAGGGGGCCCCCAGGGAGCAGTACTTC
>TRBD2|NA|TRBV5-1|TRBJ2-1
CASRTSGGHNEQFF
TGCGCCAGCAGGACTAGCGGGGGGCACAATGAGCAGTTCTTC
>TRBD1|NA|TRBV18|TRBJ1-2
CASSPPKTGTGSAYGYTF
TGTGCCAGCTCACCACCTAAGACCGGGACAGGGAGCGCCTATGGCTACACCTTC
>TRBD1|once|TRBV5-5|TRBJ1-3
CASSLKTGTGVFSGNTIYF
TGTGCCAGCAGCCTAAAAACCGGGACAGGGGTTTTCTCTGGAAACACCATATATTTT
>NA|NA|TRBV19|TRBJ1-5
CASSPRGESLGGSQHF
TGTGCCAGTAGTCCCCGTGGGGAGAGCTTAGGTGGGTCCCAGCATTTT
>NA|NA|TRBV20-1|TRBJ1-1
CSASQEGEAFF
TGCAGTGCTAGCCAAGAGGGTGAAGCTTTCTTT
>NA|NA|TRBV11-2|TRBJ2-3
CASSLERLATDTQYF
TGTGCCAGCAGCTTAGAAAGGCTAGCGACAGATACGCAGTATTTT
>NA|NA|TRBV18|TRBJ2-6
CASSPALGGTGANVLTF
TGTGCCAGCTCACCGGCTCTCGGGGGTACCGGGGCCAACGTCCTGACTTTC
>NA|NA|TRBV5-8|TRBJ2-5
CASSPGQLQETQYF
TGTGCCAGCAGCCCGGGACAACTCCAAGAGACCCAGTACTTC
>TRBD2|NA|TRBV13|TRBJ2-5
CASRATSGKETQYF
TGTGCCAGCAGAGCGACTAGCGGCAAAGAGACCCAGTACTTC
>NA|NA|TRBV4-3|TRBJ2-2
CASSQDRQGTGELFF
TGCGCCAGCAGCCAAGATCGGCAGGGCACCGGGGAGCTGTTTTTT
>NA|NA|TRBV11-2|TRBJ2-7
CASSLSNTGTYEQYF
TGTGCCAGCAGCTTATCAAATACAGGGACCTACGAGCAGTACTTC
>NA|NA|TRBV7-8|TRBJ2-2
CASSDTWGELFF
TGTGCCAGCAGCGACACGTGGGGGGAGCTGTTTTTT
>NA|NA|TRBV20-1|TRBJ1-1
CSASVGNTEAFF
TGCAGTGCTAGTGTCGGGAACACTGAAGCTTTCTTT
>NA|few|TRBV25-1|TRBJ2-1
CASSDDRGEGRENEQFF
TGTGCCAGCAGTGACGATAGGGGGGAGGGCCGAGAAAATGAGCAGTTCTTC
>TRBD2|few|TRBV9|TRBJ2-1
CASSLSGGVYNEQFF
TGTGCCAGCAGCCTGAGCGGGGGCGTCTACAATGAGCAGTTCTTC
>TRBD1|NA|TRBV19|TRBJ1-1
CASSTWTGGNTEAFF
TGTGCCAGTAGTACCTGGACAGGGGGGAACACTGAAGCTTTCTTT
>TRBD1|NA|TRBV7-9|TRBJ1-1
CASSLTGEEGTEAFF
TGTGCCAGCAGCCTCACAGGGGAGGAGGGCACTGAAGCTTTCTTT
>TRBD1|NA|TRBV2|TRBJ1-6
CASRGTGSNSPLHF
TGTGCCAGCAGAGGGACAGGGAGTAACTCACCCCTCCACTTT
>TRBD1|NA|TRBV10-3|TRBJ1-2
CAIRASQGIGYGYTF
TGTGCCATCAGGGCCTCACAGGGGATTGGGTATGGCTACACCTTC
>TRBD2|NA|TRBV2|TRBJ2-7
CASSSGAYEQYF
TGTGCCAGTTCTAGCGGGGCCTACGAGCAGTACTTC
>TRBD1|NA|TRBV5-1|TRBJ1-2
CASTTSGTGIYGYTF
TGCGCCAGCACCACCTCCGGGACAGGGATCTATGGCTACACCTTC